These 25 T cell receptor beta chains were sequenced from one sample in a study of blood T cell repertoires in COVID-19. The table came from immunoSEQ multiplex PCR; TCRdb's copy has only in-frame clones and leaves some out. The sample consists of approximately 220,000 clones, 83% of them appearing once. The sample consisted of PBMCs or T cells enriched from blood (not recorded which). These receptors all stem from a woman aged 40 to 49 who had been exposed to COVID-19.

The V gene is TRBV19, the J gene TRBJ1-2, with D possibly TRBD1 on 6 matching bases. The CDR3 totals 14 residues. Trimming took off 7 bases at V and 5 bases at J, with 17 bases between the two ends. Germline-derived CDR1 and CDR2 are LNHDA and SQIVND (reference sequence). CDR3 nucleotide sequence: TGTGCCAGTACCCCCGAAGGTCAGGGGTATGGCTACACCTTC. It codes for CASTPEGQGYGYTF.

The chain carries TRBV7-9 and TRBJ2-3, with TRBD2 identical over 9 bases. This CDR3 contains 15 residues. Germline trimming cut 5 bases from V and 4 bases from J; bases unmatched to any gene: 7. The germline CDR1 and CDR2 sequences are SEHNR and FQNEAQ (reference sequence). The CDR3, as DNA: TGTGCCAGCAGCCCTTTAAGCGGGGGGCCAGATACGCAGTATTTT. It is translated as CASSPLSGGPDTQYF.

This chain links TRBV6-5 with TRBJ1-1; 7 bases align to TRBD1. Germline V lookup: CDR1 MNHEY, CDR2 SVGAGI. V lost 6 bases to trimming and J lost 1 base; unmatched junction nucleotides: 5. This CDR3 contains 14 residues. The CDR3 loop is CASRVTGANTEAFF. CDR3 nucleotide sequence: TGTGCCAGCAGAGTCACAGGGGCGAACACTGAAGCTTTCTTT.

The chain has TRBV7-2 and TRBJ1-5, with D uncertain. CDR1 is SGHTA and CDR2 is FQGNSA in the germline V gene. The CDR3 spans 15 residues. The V end was cut by 1 base, the J end by 11 bases, with 18 bases between. The CDR3 protein is CASSLGNEVGVSQHF. CDR3 DNA sequence: TGTGCCAGCAGCTTAGGGAACGAGGTGGGTGTGTCCCAGCATTTT.

The CDR3 loop reads CASSLDQGREYF. DNA for the CDR3: TGTGCCAGCAGCTTAGACCAGGGCCGGGAGTACTTC. This chain connects TRBV11-2 to TRBJ2-7; a possible D gene is TRBD1 (5 bases). Trimming took 0 bases from V and 11 from J, leaving 11 bases between them. In germline, CDR1 is SGHAT, CDR2 FQNNGV. The CDR3 covers 12 residues.

The gene calls are TRBV27 and TRBJ2-1, with 10 bases lining up with TRBD1. The CDR3 has 16 residues. The J segment lost 7 bases and the V segment lost 2 bases, leaving 8 bases of the junction unmatched. Germline V gives CDR1 MNHEY, CDR2 SMNVEV (reference sequence). CDR3 sequence reads: CASSLRGTGARNEQFF. The CDR3 nucleotides are TGTGCCAGCAGTTTAAGGGGGACAGGGGCGAGGAATGAGCAGTTCTTC.

The chain couples TRBV28 to TRBJ1-3, with D uncertain. V was cut by 2 bases and J by 4 bases, with 12 bases left in between. The CDR3 contains 15 residues. Per the germline V gene, CDR1 is MDHEN and CDR2 is SYDVKM. CDR3 coding DNA: TGTGCCAGCAGTTTAGGCGGGCATCCAGGAAACACCATATATTTT. Its translation is CASSLGGHPGNTIYF.

The chain has TRBV19 and TRBJ1-5; TRBD1 matches 8 bases. This CDR3 spans 14 amino acids. Germline CDR1 LNHDA, CDR2 SQIVND (reference sequence). Trimming took 6 bases from V and 6 from J; bases not matched to a gene: 7. CDR3 DNA sequence: TGTGCCAGTAGGACAGGGGAAGGAAGTCAGCCCCAGCATTTT. It translates to CASRTGEGSQPQHF.

The V and J genes are TRBV4-3 and TRBJ1-3; tentative D call: TRBD1 (5 bases). Deletions cut 0 bases from V and 4 bases from J, with 13 bases between. The CDR3 length is 16 residues. CDR1 and CDR2 (germline): LGHNA, YSLEER. This CDR3 reads CASSQDLKGVGNTIYF. CDR3 bases: TGCGCCAGCAGCCAAGATTTAAAAGGGGTGGGAAACACCATATATTTT.

The J gene is TRBJ2-7, the V gene TRBV7-9, with 10 positions matching TRBD1. The ends lost 4 bases at V and 0 bases at J; junction bases unmatched: 3. CDR1 is SEHNR, CDR2 FQNEAQ, per germline (reference sequence). This CDR3 spans 15 amino acids. The chain's CDR3 is CASSWGQGSSYEQYF. The CDR3 nucleotides read TGTGCCAGCAGCTGGGGACAGGGGAGCTCCTACGAGCAGTACTTC.

The chain recombines TRBV19 with TRBJ1-2, with 11 bases that match TRBD1. This CDR3 is built from 14 residues. The V gene's germline CDR1 is LNHDA and CDR2 SQIVND (reference sequence). Losses at the gene ends were 6 bases for V and 7 bases for J; bases not matched to a gene: 7. The CDR3 DNA reads as TGTGCCAGTAGACGCCGGGGGACAGGGGGTGGCTACACCTTC. Translation: CASRRRGTGGGYTF.

V is TRBV27 and J is TRBJ1-5; a weak D match, TRBD1 (6 bases). Germline-derived CDR1 and CDR2 are MNHEY and SMNVEV (reference sequence). V was shortened by 6 bases and J by 0 bases, with 15 bases between the two germline ends. CDR3 length equals 16 residues. CDR3 in amino acids: CASRLQGLYSNQPQHF. The CDR3 DNA reads TGTGCCAGCAGGTTACAGGGACTATATAGCAATCAGCCCCAGCATTTT.

The chain couples TRBV4-1 to TRBJ2-7, with TRBD2 identical over 9 bases. Germline assignment: CDR1 MGHRA and CDR2 YSYEKL. This CDR3 is built from 15 residues. V shed 4 bases, J shed 2 bases, and the junction held 6 bases outside the gene matches. DNA of the CDR3: TGCGCCAGCAGCCCAAGAATAGCGGGGGCCTACGAGCAGTACTTC. Protein sequence: CASSPRIAGAYEQYF.

The chain joins TRBV27 to TRBJ1-2; 7 bases fit TRBD1. With V trimmed by 5 bases and J by 7 bases, 10 bases remained unmatched. The CDR3 length is 14 residues. Per germline, CDR1 MNHEY and CDR2 SMNVEV (reference sequence). CDR3 sequence: CASSPSAGGSGYTF. The CDR3 coding sequence is TGTGCCAGCAGTCCCTCGGCAGGGGGATCTGGCTACACCTTC.

The rearrangement joins TRBV7-9 to TRBJ2-5, with D unclear. CDR1 is SEHNR, CDR2 FQNEAQ, per germline (reference sequence). The CDR3 has 12 residues. Trimming left V 3 bases short and J 7 bases short, with 9 bases between. CDR3 coding DNA: TGTGCCAGCAGCTTGGGCTCAAGGACCCAGTACTTC. It yields the protein CASSLGSRTQYF. The variable domain in full, with the rest retrieved from reference TRBV7-9 and TRBJ2-5, is DTGVSQNPRHKITKRGQNVTFRCDPISEHNRLYWYRQTLGQGPEFLTYFQNEAQLEKSRLLSDRFSAERPKGSFSTLEIQRTEQGDSAMYLCASSLGSRTQYFGPGTRLLVL.

V usage is TRBV6-5 and J usage is TRBJ2-7; perhaps TRBD1 as D (6 bases). The CDR3 has 14 amino acids. Germline-derived CDR1 and CDR2 are MNHEY and SVGAGI. V was shortened by 5 bases and J by 1 base, with 12 bases between the two germline ends. CDR3 sequence reads: CASSPPGQSYEQYF. CDR3 nucleotide sequence: TGTGCCAGCAGTCCACCCGGACAGTCCTACGAGCAGTACTTC.

Of note for this clone: The same CDR3 is also encoded by other DNA sequences in this sample. CDR3: CASSPGLAGTYEQYF. As DNA, the CDR3 is TGTGCCAGCAGCCCAGGACTAGCGGGGACCTACGAGCAGTACTTC. The J gene is TRBJ2-7, the V gene TRBV28; 12 positions agree with TRBD2. With V trimmed by 6 bases and J by 2 bases, 5 bases remained unmatched. This CDR3 is 15 amino acids long. Per germline, CDR1 MDHEN and CDR2 SYDVKM.

V and J are TRBV28 and TRBJ1-2, with 12 nucleotides matching TRBD1. Germline lookup yields CDR1 MDHEN and CDR2 SYDVKM. CDR3 length: 14 amino acids. V lost 6 bases to trimming and J lost 8 bases; unmatched junction nucleotides: 7. The CDR3 nucleotides are TGTGCCAGCAGCGGGACAGGGGGCTTTTTGGGCTACACCTTC. This gives the protein CASSGTGGFLGYTF.

J is TRBJ2-7 and V is TRBV30; perhaps TRBD2 as D (5 bases). The CDR3 is 16 residues long. Germline lookup yields CDR1 GTSNPN and CDR2 SVGIG (reference sequence). Trimming removed 1 base at V and 4 bases at J, with 20 bases between. Here the CDR3 reads CAWSDKKWTPGYEQYF. In nucleotides, the CDR3 is TGTGCCTGGAGTGATAAAAAGTGGACTCCCGGGTACGAGCAGTACTTC.

The CDR3 region is CASSMGAGREQYF. The DNA of the CDR3 is TGTGCCAGTAGTATGGGGGCAGGGCGCGAGCAGTACTTC. The V call is TRBV19, the J call TRBJ2-7; possibly TRBD1 for D (6 bases). Trimming removed 3 bases from V and 6 bases from J, with 12 bases in between. Germline-derived CDR1 and CDR2 are LNHDA and SQIVND (reference sequence). The CDR3 covers 13 residues.

V and J are TRBV5-4 and TRBJ1-1; 9 nucleotides line up with TRBD1. This CDR3 comprises 15 residues. V shed 0 bases, J shed 6 bases, and the junction held 6 bases outside the gene matches. In germline, CDR1 is SGHNT, CDR2 YYREEE (reference sequence). The CDR3 loop reads CASSLGLDRGPEAFF. CDR3 nucleotides: TGTGCCAGCAGCTTGGGATTGGACAGGGGCCCTGAAGCTTTCTTT.

The chain combines TRBV7-9 with TRBJ2-7; D is ambiguous. CDR1 is SEHNR, CDR2 FQNEAQ, per germline (reference sequence). The CDR3 loop spans 13 amino acids. V dropped 4 bases and J dropped 3 bases, with 10 bases sitting between them. The CDR3 bases are TGTGCCAGCAGCTCCGGCGGCCGCTACGAGCAGTACTTC. It translates to CASSSGGRYEQYF.

This clone was found once. The CDR3 nucleotides are TGTGCCAGCAGGCCGGGACAGAATCTCCACGAGCAGTACTTC. Translated: CASRPGQNLHEQYF. This chain connects TRBV6-6 to TRBJ2-7; 7 bases fit TRBD1. V gave up 6 bases and J gave up 5 bases; unmatched junction bases: 10. Germline V gene sequence: CDR1 MNHNY, CDR2 SVGAGI (reference sequence). CDR3 length: 14 amino acids.

The V and J genes are TRBV4-1 and TRBJ1-5, with a possible D match to TRBD1 (6 bases). The germline gives CDR1 MGHRA, CDR2 YSYEKL. CDR3 size: 16 residues. The V end was cut by 3 bases, the J end by 1 base, with 13 bases between. The CDR3 here is CASSQGHSGSNQPQHF. CDR3 bases: TGCGCCAGCAGCCAGGGACACTCAGGGAGCAATCAGCCCCAGCATTTT.

The gene calls are TRBV5-5 and TRBJ1-3; D may be TRBD1 (6 bases). Trimming cost V 8 bases and J 1 base, with 10 bases left between them. This CDR3 contains 13 residues. Germline V gene lookup returns CDR1 SGHKS and CDR2 YYEKEE (reference sequence). The CDR3 nucleotides read TGTGCCAGTGGGACACTATCTGGAAACACCATATATTTT. Translating gives CASGTLSGNTIYF.